This T cell receptor beta chain stems from a study of blood T cell repertoires in COVID-19. Study information: Specimens from acute and convalescent COVID-19 originated in the United States, Italy and Spain.

Study processing details: Amplification of reference gene primers provided the estimated nucleated cell counts. Using immunoSEQ multiplex PCR, the repertoire was profiled, and TCRdb retains in-frame clones only, with some absent. D and trimming were read from the DNA, whereas the V and J calls and clone size are those reported in that table. The data show hundreds of thousands of clones, 85% to 90% seen once. The participants were between about 18 and 90 years old and came from 24 US areas. No more than 2 weeks before study entry, exposed participants had met a case of COVID-19. The sequenced sample consisted of PBMCs or T cells enriched from blood (not recorded which). The TCR sequence derives from a woman aged 50 to 65 who had been exposed to COVID-19.

The CDR3 sequence is CATSRDVTAGLNYGYTF. Written as DNA, the CDR3 is TGTGCCACCAGCAGAGATGTGACCGCAGGGCTTAACTATGGCTACACCTTC. This rearrangement joins TRBV15 to TRBJ1-2; D may be TRBD1 (5 bases). V lost 0 bases and J lost 1, with 15 bases in between. In germline, CDR1 is LNHNV, CDR2 YYDKDF (reference sequence). The length of the CDR3 is 17 residues.